Below, one T cell receptor beta chain is given with its context. Its specificity is unknown. The data derive from a study of cytomegalovirus exposure and HLA in healthy donors. Primers included in the PCR were 60 Vbeta and 13 Jbeta primers. Assay used: immunoSEQ multiplex PCR; TCRdb lists only in-frame clones, some missing. The sample consists of around 120,000 clones, 75% to 90% of them appearing once. There are 13 residues in the CDR3. Trimming removed 1 base from V and 8 bases from J, with 11 bases in between. Germline V gives CDR1 SGHAT, CDR2 FQNNGV. Broader study findings: For TCR beta chains, V- and J-gene trimming was later linked to a missense DCLRE1C variant. An analysis done earlier found most TCR beta V segments productive about 87% or about 30% of the time. Serostatus for CMV was the only available immune exposure information.

Sequencing input: PBMCs. The sequence came from a man aged 30 to 45 in good health and CMV-seronegative. The chain employs TRBV11-2 and TRBJ1-2, with D possibly TRBD1 on 5 matching bases. The CDR3 nucleotides are TGTGCCAGCAGCTTAGGCGACAGCTCCGGCTACACCTTC. Its translation: CASSLGDSSGYTF.